This entry is about one T cell receptor (beta chain). This sample was taken from a study of blood T cell repertoires in COVID-19. Study-wide background: Whether acute or convalescent, the COVID-19 samples came from the United States, Italy and Spain.

TCRdb's table, derived via immunoSEQ multiplex PCR, lists solely in-frame clones and lacks some. This table has 650,000 to 800,000 clones, around 89% appearing once. Per the germline V gene, CDR1 is SGHRS and CDR2 is YFSETQ. The CDR3 covers 16 residues. With 0 bases clipped from V and 9 bases from J, the junction kept 7 bases outside the gene matches. The V call is TRBV5-1, the J call TRBJ2-1; 12 positions match TRBD2. Sequenced sample: peripheral blood. The clonotype comes from a woman aged 18-35 years with acute or convalescent COVID-19. The CDR3 sequence: CASSLALAGGRGEQFF. As DNA, the CDR3 is TGCGCCAGCAGCTTGGCGCTAGCGGGGGGGCGAGGTGAGCAGTTCTTC. Looking up the rest from reference TRBV5-1 and TRBJ2-1 gives the full variable domain: KAGVTQTPRYLIKTRGQQVTLSCSPISGHRSVSWYQQTPGQGLQFLFEYFSETQRNKGNFPGRFSGRQFSNSRSEMNVSTLELGDSALYLCASSLALAGGRGEQFFGPGTRLTVL.